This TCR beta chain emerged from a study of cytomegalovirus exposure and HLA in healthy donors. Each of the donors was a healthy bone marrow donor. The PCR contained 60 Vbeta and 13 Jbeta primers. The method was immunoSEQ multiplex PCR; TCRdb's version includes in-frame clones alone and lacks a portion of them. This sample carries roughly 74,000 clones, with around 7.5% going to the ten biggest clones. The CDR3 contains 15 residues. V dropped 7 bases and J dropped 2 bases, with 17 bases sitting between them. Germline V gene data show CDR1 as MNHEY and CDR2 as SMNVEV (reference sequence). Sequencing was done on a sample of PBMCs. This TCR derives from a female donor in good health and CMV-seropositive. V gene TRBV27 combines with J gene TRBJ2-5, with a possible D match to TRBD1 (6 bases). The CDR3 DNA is TGTGCCAGCACCCCTTCTAGGGGGAATCAAGAGACCCAGTACTTC. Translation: CASTPSRGNQETQYF.